Shown below are 22 T cell receptor beta chains from a single sample sequenced in a study of blood T cells in healthy people across ages (dated by TCRdb to between 2015 and 2016). The method was 5' RACE. Reads for this sample came from an Illumina HiSeq 2500. A second PCR of about 7 to 12 cycles was run with a J-beta primer mix and a sample-barcoded 5' primer. TCRdb applied fastp at Q25 and MiXCR to the public reads, then kept only in-frame beta chains. Each CDR3 protein gets just one entry, which takes the most common genes and DNA from the rows behind it. This sample holds about 670,000 distinct CDR3 sequences; roughly 41% were observed only once. The ten largest account for around 32% of the sample. The sequenced sample was blood. These receptors were collected from a man at least 80 years old in good health.

This clonotype was seen more than once but under ten times. The chain has TRBV28 and TRBJ2-1; 10 nucleotides match TRBD2. This CDR3 region has 21 residues. Germline V lookup: CDR1 MDHEN, CDR2 SYDVKM. After removal of 4 bases from V and 7 bases from J, the junction contained 25 bases not matched to a gene. CDR3 amino acids: CASSSGQNGLAVARTRNEQFF. CDR3 nucleotides: TGTGCCAGCAGTTCAGGACAAAACGGACTAGCGGTCGCTCGGACGAGAAATGAGCAGTTCTTC. The entire variable domain, with the rest obtained from reference TRBV28 and TRBJ2-1, is as follows: DVKVTQSSRYLVKRTGEKVFLECVQDMDHENMFWYRQDPGLGLRLIYFSYDVKMKEKGDIPEGYSVSREKKERFSLILESASTNQTSMYLCASSSGQNGLAVARTRNEQFFGPGTRLTVL.

The rearrangement uses TRBV12-3 or TRBV12-4 and TRBJ2-3; D is perhaps TRBD2 (6 bases). V lost 3 bases, J lost 9 bases, and 16 bases lay in between. This CDR3 has 14 amino acids. CDR3 DNA sequence: TGTGCCAGCAGTTTGGGGGGTGATCGGGTAACGCAGTATTTT. It specifies CASSLGGDRVTQYF.

At least ten counts were recorded for this clonotype. The chain recombines TRBV29-1 with TRBJ2-3; 10 positions agree with TRBD2. This CDR3 is 15 amino acids long. Losses at the gene ends were 2 bases for V and 5 bases for J; bases not matched to a gene: 7. Germline CDR1 is SQVTM and CDR2 is ANQGSEA. The CDR3 protein is CSVELPAGGQDTQYF. CDR3 DNA: TGCAGCGTTGAATTGCCAGCGGGAGGGCAAGATACGCAGTATTTT.

V and J are TRBV6-5 and TRBJ2-3; unclear D gene. The V end was cut by 5 bases, the J end by 0 bases, with 12 bases between. Germline CDR1 reads MNHEY; CDR2 reads SVGAGI. The CDR3 spans 15 residues. For the CDR3, the DNA is TGTGCCAGCAGTAGGGCCCAGTATAGCACAGATACGCAGTATTTT. The encoded protein is CASSRAQYSTDTQYF.

This clonotype came up many times. The chain employs TRBV10-3 and TRBJ2-5, with a weak D call TRBD2 (7 bases). Between the trimmed V and J ends, which lost 2 bases and 4 bases, there was a span of 11 bases. This CDR3 is 14 amino acids long. The germline V gene encodes CDR1 ENHRY and CDR2 SYGVKD. CDR3 in amino acids: CAISERGGRETQYF. For the CDR3, the DNA is TGTGCCATCAGTGAGAGGGGGGGCAGAGAGACCCAGTACTTC.

The table lists this clonotype with a few counts. At one end the junction does not follow the germline gene, possibly because of a read error. This sequence joins TRBV3-1 and TRBJ2-7; D uncertain. Germline values: CDR1 LGHDT, CDR2 YNNKEL (reference sequence). There are 13 residues in the CDR3. The CDR3 bases are TGTGCCAGTAGCCAAGAAACAGCCTACGAGCAGTACTTC. Protein: CASSQETAYEQYF.

The table lists this clonotype with a few counts. This chain connects TRBV29-1 to TRBJ2-2; D is ambiguous. The germline V and J ends were trimmed by 7 bases and 4 bases, with 10 bases remaining between them. CDR1 and CDR2 from the germline V gene are SQVTM and ANQGSEA. The CDR3 has 12 residues. The DNA for the CDR3 is TGCAGCGCCTATTGGAGCACCGGGGAGCTGTTTTTT. Its protein is CSAYWSTGELFF.

The V and J genes are TRBV28 and TRBJ1-2; D is perhaps TRBD1 (6 bases). Germline CDR1 is MDHEN and CDR2 is SYDVKM. V was clipped by 8 bases and J by 4 bases, with 14 bases between them. The CDR3 is 13 residues long. CDR3 protein: CASAMGGIYGYTF. The CDR3 nucleotides are TGTGCCAGCGCCATGGGGGGCATCTATGGCTACACCTTC.

In this sample, this clonotype turned up a few times. This chain links TRBV20-1 with TRBJ1-1; maybe TRBD1 (5 bases). The V gene's germline CDR1 is DFQATT and CDR2 SNEGSKA (reference sequence). The V and J ends lost 4 bases and 1 base respectively, with 10 bases between them. This CDR3 has 13 residues. Here the CDR3 DNA reads TGCAGTGCTAATAGACAGACGAACACTGAAGCTTTCTTT. Translating gives CSANRQTNTEAFF.

The V gene is TRBV5-1, the J gene TRBJ1-1, with 9 nucleotides matching TRBD1. Trimming cost V 4 bases and J 7 bases; bases outside gene matches: 2. This CDR3 has 12 residues. Germline CDR1 SGHRS, CDR2 YFSETQ. The CDR3 reads CASSNRGLEAFF. CDR3 nucleotides: TGCGCCAGCAGCAACAGGGGGCTTGAAGCTTTCTTT. Drawing the rest from reference TRBV5-1 and TRBJ1-1, the complete variable domain is KAGVTQTPRYLIKTRGQQVTLSCSPISGHRSVSWYQQTPGQGLQFLFEYFSETQRNKGNFPGRFSGRQFSNSRSEMNVSTLELGDSALYLCASSNRGLEAFFGQGTRLTVV.

The V call is TRBV11-2, the J call TRBJ2-5, with TRBD2 as a possible D gene (7 bases). This CDR3 spans 17 amino acids. Germline CDR1 reads SGHAT; CDR2 reads FQNNGV. V was clipped by 5 bases and J by 2 bases, with 21 bases between them. As DNA, the CDR3 is TGTGCCAGCAGCGAGGGGGGGCAGGGGAGAAGGCAAGAGACCCAGTACTTC. Encoded protein: CASSEGGQGRRQETQYF. Drawing the rest from reference TRBV11-2 and TRBJ2-5, the complete variable domain is EAGVAQSPRYKIIEKRQSVAFWCNPISGHATLYWYQQILGQGPKLLIQFQNNGVVDDSQLPKDRFSAERLKGVDSTLKIQPAKLEDSAVYLCASSEGGQGRRQETQYFGPGTRLLVL.

Only a few counts were recorded for this clonotype. J is TRBJ1-4 and V is TRBV27; TRBD1 matches at 10 bases. Germline V gene data show CDR1 as MNHEY and CDR2 as SMNVEV (reference sequence). V dropped 7 bases and J dropped 8; count of bases not matched to a gene: 4. This CDR3 contains 13 residues. The CDR3 spells CASMGTGVEKLFF. CDR3 sequence (DNA): TGTGCCAGCATGGGGACAGGGGTCGAAAAACTGTTTTTT. Full variable domain (rest looked up from reference TRBV27 and TRBJ1-4): EAQVTQNPRYLITVTGKKLTVTCSQNMNHEYMSWYRQDPGLGLRQIYYSMNVEVTDKGDVPEGYKVSRKEKRNFPLILESPSPNQTSLYFCASMGTGVEKLFFGSGTQLSVL.

There are many counts of this clonotype. The genes are TRBV7-2 and TRBJ2-5; 11 nucleotides line up with TRBD1. V lost 5 bases to trimming and J lost 2 bases; unmatched junction nucleotides: 4. The CDR3 spans 15 residues. Germline values: CDR1 SGHTA, CDR2 FQGNSA. This chain's CDR3 is CASSLGTGGQETQYF. As DNA, the CDR3 is TGTGCCAGCAGCCTCGGGACAGGGGGGCAAGAGACCCAGTACTTC.

The chain links TRBV6-2 or TRBV6-3 to TRBJ1-5; the D gene is possibly TRBD1 (6 bases). Germline V lookup: CDR1 MNHEY, CDR2 SVGEGT. CDR3 length equals 15 residues. Trimming removed 1 base at V and 5 bases at J, with 12 bases between. The chain's CDR3 is CASSYFGQSDQPQHF. DNA of the CDR3: TGTGCCAGCAGTTACTTCGGACAGTCGGATCAGCCCCAGCATTTT.

To note about this clonotype: Just one base apart from a much larger clone, this may be a read error. The genes are TRBV6-5 and TRBJ2-5, with 8 bases matching TRBD1. CDR1 MNHEY and CDR2 SVGAGI come from the germline V gene. The CDR3 runs to 15 residues. CDR3 sequence: CASSYAGQGQETLYF. The CDR3 nucleotides are TGTGCCAGCAGTTACGCCGGACAGGGCCAAGAGACCCTGTACTTC.

This clonotype was recorded at least ten times. The chain recombines TRBV6-2 or TRBV6-3 with TRBJ1-1; 9 positions match TRBD1. Germline CDR1 is MNHEY and CDR2 is SVGEGT. This CDR3 spans 14 amino acids. Unmatched junction bases numbered 6, after V lost 4 bases and J lost 6 bases. CDR3: CASSWDRVFAEAFF. The CDR3, as DNA: TGTGCCAGCAGTTGGGACAGGGTGTTCGCTGAAGCTTTCTTT.

The genes are TRBV15 and TRBJ1-2; D unresolved. Looked up from germline, CDR1 is LNHNV and CDR2 is YYDKDF (reference sequence). V was trimmed by 0 bases and J by 1 base, leaving 9 bases between them. This CDR3 is built from 15 residues. The CDR3: CATSRDVSLNYGYTF. CDR3 sequence (DNA): TGTGCCACCAGCAGAGATGTATCACTTAACTATGGCTACACCTTC.

This clonotype was detected a few times. V gene TRBV28 combines with J gene TRBJ2-7; D gene unclear. V gave up 7 bases and J gave up 2 bases, with 15 bases separating them. CDR3 size: 14 residues. Per the germline V gene, CDR1 is MDHEN and CDR2 is SYDVKM. The CDR3 DNA reads TGTGCCAGCAACCCTCCGTCGGAGCCCTACGAGCAGTACTTC. It is translated as CASNPPSEPYEQYF.

As to this clonotype: One junction end does not reproduce the germline sequence, and a read error may be involved. This rearrangement joins TRBV7-2 to TRBJ1-5; a weak D match, TRBD1 (5 bases). The CDR3 covers 15 residues. Germline CDR1 and CDR2: SGHTA and FQGNSA. CDR3 in DNA: TGTGCCAGCAGCCCCGGCAGGGCCGGGTATCAGCCCCGGCATTTT. Its translation: CASSPGRAGYQPRHF.

The gene calls are TRBV20-1 and TRBJ2-3, with 9 bases that match TRBD1. V shed 5 bases, J shed 1 base, and the junction held 10 bases outside the gene matches. The CDR3 totals 16 residues. Looked up from germline, CDR1 is DFQATT and CDR2 is SNEGSKA (reference sequence). As DNA, the CDR3 is TGCAGTGCTCCCGGGACAGGGCTCCTTGGCACAGATACGCAGTATTTT. Residues: CSAPGTGLLGTDTQYF.

The V gene is TRBV6-6, the J gene TRBJ2-1; a weak D match, TRBD2 (5 bases). The V end lost 5 bases, the J end lost 2 bases, and 13 bases lay between the germline ends. The CDR3 runs to 15 residues. CDR1 is MNHNY and CDR2 is SVGAGI in the germline V gene (reference sequence). CDR3 in amino acids: CASSRSSYPYNEQFF. The CDR3 DNA is TGTGCCAGCAGTCGATCTAGCTATCCCTACAATGAGCAGTTCTTC.

This chain joins TRBV29-1 and TRBJ2-5, with D perhaps being TRBD1 or TRBD2 (6 bases each). Trimming shortened V by 4 bases and J by 4 bases, and 10 bases separated the two germline ends. The germline CDR1 and CDR2 sequences are SQVTM and ANQGSEA. This CDR3 has 12 amino acids. In DNA form, the CDR3 reads TGCAGCGTTGCATGGGGGGCAGAGACCCAGTACTTC. It yields the protein CSVAWGAETQYF.